Following are 21 T cell receptor beta chains from one sample sequenced in a study of blood T cell repertoires in COVID-19. TCRdb keeps only in-frame clones here, not all; method: immunoSEQ multiplex PCR. Of under 300,000 clones detected, approximately 78% appear once; the ten largest clones hold less than 3.5%. The sample was peripheral blood. Receptors were obtained from a woman between 18 and 29 years old with acute or convalescent COVID-19.

The J gene is TRBJ2-4, the V gene TRBV13, with 10 bases that match TRBD1. The CDR3 length is 15 residues. Germline V lookup: CDR1 PRHDT, CDR2 FYEKMQ (reference sequence). Trimming at V came to 1 base and at J to 7 bases, leaving 4 bases not matched to a gene. CDR3 amino acids: CASSLVPGQGNIQYF. As DNA, the CDR3 is TGTGCCAGCAGCTTAGTCCCGGGACAGGGGAACATTCAGTACTTC.

The chain has TRBV19 and TRBJ1-2, with a weak D call TRBD1 (6 bases). Germline V lookup: CDR1 LNHDA, CDR2 SQIVND (reference sequence). Trimming removed 5 bases at V and 4 bases at J, with 14 bases between. The CDR3 contains 14 residues. The CDR3 DNA is TGTGCCAGTAGTTCCCCAACAGGGTTCTATGGCTACACCTTC. Translating it yields CASSSPTGFYGYTF.

The chain joins TRBV13 to TRBJ2-4, with TRBD2 as a possible D gene (5 bases). This CDR3 is 14 amino acids long. Trimming removed 6 bases from V and 0 bases from J, with 9 bases in between. The germline V gene has CDR1 PRHDT and CDR2 FYEKMQ (reference sequence). The CDR3 loop reads CASRPGLAKNIQYF. Written as DNA, the CDR3 is TGTGCCAGCAGACCGGGATTAGCCAAAAACATTCAGTACTTC.

The chain recombines TRBV18 with TRBJ1-2; D might be TRBD1 (6 bases). Germline CDR1 reads KGHSH; CDR2 reads LQKENI. This CDR3 spans 16 amino acids. The V and J ends lost 3 bases and 0 bases respectively, with 14 bases between them. The CDR3 region is CASSPQTAGANYGYTF. For the CDR3, the DNA is TGTGCCAGCTCACCCCAGACCGCAGGGGCTAACTATGGCTACACCTTC.

The chain uses TRBV30 and TRBJ1-1; D not resolved. Looked up from germline, CDR1 is GTSNPN and CDR2 is SVGIG (reference sequence). The CDR3 is 12 residues long. Trimming removed 0 bases at V and 5 bases at J, with 7 bases between. The CDR3 region has the DNA TGTGCCTGGAGTGTACTCAGGACTGAAGCTTTCTTT. It specifies CAWSVLRTEAFF.

This chain uses TRBV5-1 with TRBJ2-7, with 10 bases aligning to TRBD1. The V segment lost 2 bases and the J segment 7 bases; nucleotides outside the gene matches: 9. Per germline, CDR1 SGHRS and CDR2 YFSETQ. This CDR3 region has 15 residues. The chain's CDR3 is CASSLDPGQGWEQYF. DNA for the CDR3: TGCGCCAGCAGCTTAGACCCGGGACAGGGGTGGGAGCAGTACTTC. Looking up the rest from reference TRBV5-1 and TRBJ2-7 gives the full variable domain: KAGVTQTPRYLIKTRGQQVTLSCSPISGHRSVSWYQQTPGQGLQFLFEYFSETQRNKGNFPGRFSGRQFSNSRSEMNVSTLELGDSALYLCASSLDPGQGWEQYFGPGTRLTVT.

The genes are TRBV18 and TRBJ1-1; D remains unclear. Germline lookup yields CDR1 KGHSH and CDR2 LQKENI. Trimming pared 2 bases from V and 6 bases from J, leaving 13 bases between. CDR3 length equals 14 residues. The CDR3 DNA follows: TGTGCCAGCTCACCAGCCGCCGGGTACGCTGAAGCTTTCTTT. Translating gives CASSPAAGYAEAFF. Complete variable domain (other parts from reference TRBV18 and TRBJ1-1): NAGVMQNPRHLVRRRGQEARLRCSPMKGHSHVYWYRQLPEEGLKFMVYLQKENIIDESGMPKERFSAEFPKEGPSILRIQQVVRGDSAAYFCASSPAAGYAEAFFGQGTRLTVV.

The gene calls are TRBV27 and TRBJ2-1; 14 nucleotides agree with TRBD2. CDR1 is MNHEY, CDR2 SMNVEV, per germline (reference sequence). V dropped 7 bases and J dropped 9; count of bases not matched to a gene: 11. CDR3 length: 16 residues. The CDR3 sequence: CASKYSGLAGVVEQFF. CDR3 bases: TGTGCCAGCAAATATTCGGGACTAGCGGGAGTCGTTGAGCAGTTCTTC.

The V gene is TRBV6-5, the J gene TRBJ2-1, with D maybe TRBD1 (6 bases). V was trimmed by 5 bases and J by 14 bases, leaving 16 bases between them. The CDR3 loop spans 12 amino acids. Per the germline V gene, CDR1 is MNHEY and CDR2 is SVGAGI. The chain's CDR3 is CASSPLGGIKFF. The DNA for the CDR3 is TGTGCCAGCAGTCCCCTAGGGGGAATTAAGTTCTTC.

The J gene is TRBJ2-7, the V gene TRBV30; 9 nucleotides align to TRBD2. With V trimmed by 6 bases and J by 0 bases, 6 bases remained unmatched. The CDR3 consists of 14 residues. CDR1 and CDR2 (germline): GTSNPN, SVGIG (reference sequence). CDR3 in amino acids: CACSSGGLSYEQYF. The CDR3 bases are TGTGCCTGTAGTAGCGGGGGCCTCTCCTACGAGCAGTACTTC.

J is TRBJ2-5 and V is TRBV19; TRBD2 matches at 10 bases. The germline gives CDR1 LNHDA, CDR2 SQIVND (reference sequence). CDR3 length: 13 residues. V was clipped by 4 bases and J by 7 bases; unmatched bases: 3. The CDR3 DNA reads TGTGCCAGTAGTACAAGGACTAGCGGGACCCAGTACTTC. Translation: CASSTRTSGTQYF.

The rearrangement uses TRBV24-1 and TRBJ2-3, with 7 positions matching TRBD1. Germline V gene sequence: CDR1 KGHDR, CDR2 SFDVKD. The V gene end was trimmed by 3 bases and the J gene end by 0 bases; junction bases not matched to a gene: 8. This CDR3 region has 17 residues. The CDR3 nucleotides are TGTGCCACCAGTGATAGGGGACAGTCGGGCAGCACAGATACGCAGTATTTT. It is translated as CATSDRGQSGSTDTQYF.

This clone came up once. The chain uses TRBV9 and TRBJ2-5; 8 bases align to TRBD1. In germline, CDR1 is SGDLS, CDR2 YYNGEE. J gave up 3 bases and V 4 bases, and 8 bases lay outside the gene matches. The CDR3 has 15 residues. CDR3 region: CASSPPNRGEETQYF. CDR3 nucleotides: TGTGCCAGCAGCCCCCCCAACAGGGGGGAAGAGACCCAGTACTTC.

The J gene is TRBJ1-2, the V gene TRBV2; TRBD1 matches at 8 bases. The J segment lost 6 bases and the V segment lost 6 bases, leaving 12 bases of the junction unmatched. Germline CDR1 and CDR2: SNHLY and FYNNEI. The CDR3 totals 15 residues. Here the CDR3 DNA reads TGTGCCAGCAGGACGGACAGGGACTTGTTACATGGCTACACCTTC. Translation: CASRTDRDLLHGYTF.

This sequence joins TRBV6-2 or TRBV6-3 and TRBJ2-1; perhaps TRBD2 as D (6 bases). With 4 bases removed from V and 7 bases from J, the gap between germline ends came to 20 bases. Germline CDR1 reads MNHEY; CDR2 reads SVGEGT. This CDR3 comprises 16 residues. The CDR3 DNA follows: TGTGCCAGCAGTTCCCTCGATAGCGGAATTTGGAATGAGCAGTTCTTC. Protein product: CASSSLDSGIWNEQFF.

The gene calls are TRBV29-1 and TRBJ2-3; TRBD1 matches 10 bases. This CDR3 has 14 amino acids. Germline CDR1 and CDR2: SQVTM and ANQGSEA. In DNA, the CDR3 is TGCAGGGGAGGGGGGACAGGGGAAGAAGATACGCAGTATTTT. Its protein is CRGGGTGEEDTQYF.

This chain joins TRBV11-2 and TRBJ2-3; tentatively, D is TRBD1 (5 bases). The CDR3 contains 15 residues. V gave up 0 bases and J gave up 2 bases, with 9 bases separating them. Germline loops: CDR1 SGHAT, CDR2 FQNNGV. The CDR3 spells CASSLDSGFTDTQYF. Written as DNA, the CDR3 is TGTGCCAGCAGCTTAGATTCAGGGTTCACAGATACGCAGTATTTT.

The rearrangement joins TRBV19 to TRBJ1-1; TRBD1 matches at 7 bases. The CDR3 runs to 14 residues. Germline V CDR1 and CDR2: LNHDA, SQIVND (reference sequence). J was trimmed by 3 bases and V by 2 bases; bases with no gene match: 3. The CDR3 region has the DNA TGTGCCAGTAGTATATCCAGGGGGTACACTGAAGCTTTCTTT. It codes for CASSISRGYTEAFF. Supplemented by reference TRBV19 and TRBJ1-1, the full variable domain reads DGGITQSPKYLFRKEGQNVTLSCEQNLNHDAMYWYRQDPGQGLRLIYYSQIVNDFQKGDIAEGYSVSREKKESFPLTVTSAQKNPTAFYLCASSISRGYTEAFFGQGTRLTVV.

The V and J genes are TRBV13 and TRBJ2-1, with TRBD2 identical over 8 bases. CDR1 is PRHDT, CDR2 FYEKMQ, per germline (reference sequence). The CDR3 is made up of 15 amino acids. Losses at the gene ends were 5 bases for V and 3 bases for J; bases not matched to a gene: 6. The CDR3 DNA reads as TGTGCCAGCAGCCCCGGGGGGGGCCACTACAATGAGCAGTTCTTC. This sequence encodes CASSPGGGHYNEQFF.

The V and J genes are TRBV14 and TRBJ2-2; 12 positions match TRBD2. Germline V CDR1 and CDR2: SGHDN, FVKESK. The CDR3 runs 16 residues. The V and J ends lost 8 bases and 2 bases, in that order; junction bases with no gene match: 6. The CDR3 nucleotides read TGTGCCAGCCCAGGAGGACTAGCGGGAAACACCGGGGAGCTGTTTTTT. This gives the protein CASPGGLAGNTGELFF.

The V call is TRBV4-1, the J call TRBJ1-1; the match to TRBD1 covers 11 bases. The CDR3 length is 12 residues. The V gene's germline CDR1 is MGHRA and CDR2 YSYEKL. The CDR3 region has the DNA TGCGCGGTAGGGACAGGGGGCACTGAAGCTTTCTTT. Its translation is CAVGTGGTEAFF.